These 22 T cell receptor beta chains came from one sample sequenced in a study of cytomegalovirus exposure and HLA in healthy donors. PCR involved 60 Vbeta and 13 Jbeta primers. The method was immunoSEQ multiplex PCR; TCRdb's version includes in-frame clones alone and lacks a portion of them. The top ten clones hold about 23% of a sample with some 65,000 clones, over 60% of them seen once. The sequencing sample was made of PBMCs. The receptors were gathered from a man aged 45-65 years in good health and CMV-seropositive.

The CDR3 DNA follows: TGTGCCAGCAATCCGGACAGCCTCAATCAGCCCCAGCATTTT. It specifies CASNPDSLNQPQHF. The chain is built from TRBV28 and TRBJ1-5; tentative D call: TRBD1 (6 bases). Germline CDR1 MDHEN, CDR2 SYDVKM. The CDR3 covers 14 residues. V was shortened by 7 bases and J by 3 bases, with 13 bases between the two germline ends.

In its sample, this clone was seen a few times. The chain links TRBV7-8 to TRBJ2-2; D is uncertain. Germline V gives CDR1 SGHVS, CDR2 FQNEAQ. The CDR3 runs 13 residues. V lost 2 bases and J 4 bases, leaving 5 bases between the germline ends. This chain's CDR3 is CASSLRATGELFF. CDR3 DNA: TGTGCCAGCAGCTTAAGAGCCACCGGGGAGCTGTTTTTT.

This chain links TRBV27 with TRBJ1-2, with D possibly being TRBD1 (5 bases). CDR1 is MNHEY, CDR2 SMNVEV, per germline (reference sequence). The CDR3 is 13 amino acids. Deletions cut 6 bases from V and 0 bases from J, with 8 bases between. CDR3 bases: TGTGCCAGCAGCCTGACAGCTAACTATGGCTACACCTTC. Its protein product is CASSLTANYGYTF.

This clone occurred a few times. The chain couples TRBV7-2 to TRBJ2-7, with 9 bases fitting TRBD2. The ends lost 4 bases at V and 3 bases at J; junction bases unmatched: 4. CDR1 and CDR2 from the germline V gene are SGHTA and FQGNSA. The CDR3 is made up of 14 amino acids. The CDR3 loop is CASSSFSGGYEQYF. CDR3 nucleotide sequence: TGTGCCAGCAGCTCCTTTAGCGGGGGCTACGAGCAGTACTTC.

CDR3 sequence (DNA): TGTGCCAGCAGCTCACCCCCAGGGGGAAACTATGGCTACACCTTC. Translating it yields CASSSPPGGNYGYTF. The chain is built from TRBV5-4 and TRBJ1-2; 7 positions agree with TRBD1. CDR1 is SGHNT and CDR2 is YYREEE in the germline V gene (reference sequence). Unmatched junction bases numbered 7, after V lost 3 bases and J lost 2 bases. The CDR3 covers 15 residues. The full variable domain, with the rest looked up from reference TRBV5-4 and TRBJ1-2, is ETGVTQSPTHLIKTRGQQVTLRCSSQSGHNTVSWYQQALGQGPQFIFQYYREEENGRGNFPPRFSGLQFPNYSSELNVNALELDDSALYLCASSSPPGGNYGYTFGSGTRLTVV.

This clone was recorded a few times. The CDR3 coding sequence is TGTGCCAGCAGCTATGGGACAAATGAGCAGTACTTC. Translated, it gives CASSYGTNEQYF. The chain joins TRBV7-8 to TRBJ2-7, with D possibly being TRBD1 (6 bases). CDR3 length equals 12 residues. Per the germline V gene, CDR1 is SGHVS and CDR2 is FQNEAQ. Trimming pared 4 bases from V and 7 bases from J, leaving 11 bases between.

This clone was counted a few times. This chain uses TRBV5-8 with TRBJ1-1, with 8 nucleotides matching TRBD1. Per germline, CDR1 SGHTS and CDR2 YDEGEE. This CDR3 contains 14 residues. The J segment lost 5 bases and the V segment lost 4 bases, leaving 7 bases of the junction unmatched. The CDR3 here is CASSPDRAGTEAFF. The CDR3 nucleotides read TGTGCCAGCAGCCCGGACAGGGCGGGGACTGAAGCTTTCTTT.

This chain connects TRBV7-2 to TRBJ2-5, with TRBD2 matching 9 bases. J was trimmed by 11 bases and V by 5 bases; bases with no gene match: 15. CDR1 SGHTA and CDR2 FQGNSA come from the germline V gene. CDR3 length: 15 residues. CDR3 protein: CASSPLGGRAGEQYF. As DNA, the CDR3 is TGTGCCAGCAGCCCGTTGGGCGGGAGGGCAGGTGAGCAGTACTTC.

This clone occurred a few times. The chain employs TRBV7-6 and TRBJ2-3; 7 bases map to TRBD2. Germline lookup yields CDR1 SGHVS and CDR2 FNYEAQ. Unmatched junction bases numbered 10, after V lost 3 bases and J lost 7 bases. This CDR3 spans 15 amino acids. CDR3 bases: TGTGCCAGCAGCTTCGGCGGGAGTTTGATGTATACGCAGTATTTT. Amino acid sequence: CASSFGGSLMYTQYF.

A few counts support this clone. The chain is built from TRBV6-6 and TRBJ2-6, with D unclear. CDR3 size: 15 residues. Germline lookup yields CDR1 MNHNY and CDR2 SVGAGI (reference sequence). Trimming took 6 bases from V and 0 from J, leaving 9 bases between them. The CDR3 bases are TGTGCCAGCAGATTAGACACCTCTGGGGCCAACGTCCTGACTTTC. This translates into CASRLDTSGANVLTF.

This clone came up once. The rearrangement uses TRBV7-9 and TRBJ1-4; D unclear. Germline V CDR1 and CDR2: SEHNR, FQNEAQ (reference sequence). CDR3 length equals 14 residues. V gave up 5 bases and J gave up 8 bases, with 15 bases separating them. In DNA form, the CDR3 reads TGTGCCAGCAGCCCGACGGGTCCTGGAGAAAAACTGTTTTTT. It translates to CASSPTGPGEKLFF.

This clone was seen only a few times. This chain joins TRBV5-1 and TRBJ1-3; the match to TRBD1 covers 8 bases. Germline CDR1 and CDR2: SGHRS and YFSETQ. This CDR3 contains 19 residues. V was clipped by 4 bases and J by 0 bases; unmatched bases: 15. CDR3 in amino acids: CASSRTGKGLGSSGNTIYF. In nucleotides, the CDR3 is TGCGCCAGCAGCCGGACAGGGAAGGGGTTGGGGTCCTCTGGAAACACCATATATTTT.

The gene calls are TRBV10-2 and TRBJ1-4; D is uncertain. V was clipped by 4 bases and J by 8 bases, with 14 bases between them. Germline lookup yields CDR1 WSHSY and CDR2 SAAADI. The CDR3 length is 14 residues. CDR3 in amino acids: CASSGGGREEKLFF. The CDR3 coding sequence is TGCGCCAGCAGTGGAGGTGGTAGGGAGGAAAAACTGTTTTTT.

The V call is TRBV10-3, the J call TRBJ2-7, with a possible D match to TRBD2 (5 bases). CDR1 is ENHRY, CDR2 SYGVKD, per germline. This CDR3 region has 13 residues. Between the trimmed V and J ends, which lost 0 bases and 3 bases, there was a span of 6 bases. The CDR3 here is CAISESRVYEQYF. The CDR3 DNA sequence: TGTGCCATCAGTGAGTCGAGGGTCTACGAGCAGTACTTC.

This chain connects TRBV27 to TRBJ1-1; maybe TRBD1 (5 bases). The germline V and J ends were trimmed by 2 bases and 7 bases, with 14 bases remaining between them. Germline loops: CDR1 MNHEY, CDR2 SMNVEV (reference sequence). The CDR3 spans 14 residues. CDR3 amino acids: CASSLEGRGIEAFF. The CDR3 DNA sequence: TGTGCCAGCAGTTTAGAGGGGAGGGGTATTGAAGCTTTCTTT.

The table lists this clone with a count of one. The V call is TRBV11-3, the J call TRBJ2-5, with D perhaps TRBD2 (6 bases). Germline V gene lookup returns CDR1 SGHNT and CDR2 YENEEA. The CDR3 runs 14 residues. V dropped 5 bases and J dropped 1 base, with 11 bases sitting between them. This CDR3 reads CASSPSGPQETQYF. For the CDR3, the DNA is TGTGCCAGCAGCCCCAGCGGGCCCCAAGAGACCCAGTACTTC.

This clone was counted once. The chain combines TRBV4-3 with TRBJ1-2; no clear D gene. Germline-derived CDR1 and CDR2 are LGHNA and YSLEER. V lost 0 bases to trimming and J lost 3 bases, with 11 bases between them. The length of the CDR3 is 15 residues. The CDR3 coding sequence is TGCGCCAGCAGCCAAGATGCCCGGGGTCACTATGGCTACACCTTC. Translating gives CASSQDARGHYGYTF.

This chain joins TRBV28 and TRBJ1-5; TRBD1 matches 10 bases. In germline, CDR1 is MDHEN, CDR2 SYDVKM. With V trimmed by 11 bases and J by 10 bases, 14 bases remained unmatched. CDR3 length: 14 amino acids. This CDR3 is CAHNRDRGLGPQHF. The CDR3 DNA is TGTGCCCATAACCGGGACAGGGGCCTGGGACCCCAGCATTTT.

This chain connects TRBV5-4 to TRBJ2-5; weak D call: TRBD1 (6 bases). CDR1 and CDR2 from the germline V gene are SGHNT and YYREEE (reference sequence). The CDR3 consists of 15 residues. V lost 4 bases, J lost 2 bases, and 15 bases lay in between. The CDR3 DNA sequence: TGTGCCAGCAGCCTCTTGGGGGCAGGACAAGAGACCCAGTACTTC. It specifies CASSLLGAGQETQYF.

This clone was counted only a few times. The gene calls are TRBV6-6 and TRBJ1-1; possibly TRBD1 for D (5 bases). Looked up from germline, CDR1 is MNHNY and CDR2 is SVGAGI (reference sequence). The length of the CDR3 is 15 residues. V was pared by 7 bases and J by 0 bases, with 15 bases between. The CDR3, as DNA: TGTGCCAGCAAAACGGGGGGAAGCATGAACACTGAAGCTTTCTTT. Translating gives CASKTGGSMNTEAFF.

This clone has just one count. CDR3 nucleotides: TGTGCCATCTCCCTGTCGTCGGCGGGCCTTTACAATGAGCAGTTCTTC. The encoded protein is CAISLSSAGLYNEQFF. The chain carries TRBV10-3 and TRBJ2-1; a possible D gene is TRBD2 (5 bases). This CDR3 contains 16 residues. Germline assignment: CDR1 ENHRY and CDR2 SYGVKD. Trimming removed 8 bases from V and 4 bases from J, with 21 bases in between.

The genes are TRBV18 and TRBJ2-7; 7 positions agree with TRBD2. Germline V CDR1 and CDR2: KGHSH, LQKENI. The V gene end was trimmed by 3 bases and the J gene end by 5 bases; junction bases not matched to a gene: 16. The CDR3 is 17 amino acids. In DNA form, the CDR3 reads TGTGCCAGCTCACCCCGGGAGTCTAGCGGCTTTTTCGACGAGCAGTACTTC. Amino acids: CASSPRESSGFFDEQYF.